Listed here are 8 T cell receptor beta chains from one sample, sequenced in a study of CD8+ T cells in alopecia areata. Reverse transcription of extracted RNA yielded cDNA, which provided the sequencing template. Method: immunoSEQ multiplex PCR; TCRdb's copy keeps in-frame clones and lacks some. The table has about 180,000 clones, around 49% seen once. Documented treatment: oral pan-JAK inhibitor, 5-10 mg twice daily. The sequencing used CD8+ T cells sorted from blood, collected around week 53, from a patient treated with tofacitinib. These receptors were obtained from a human donor with alopecia areata.

The chain links TRBV29-1 to TRBJ1-1; D not resolved. V gave up 5 bases and J gave up 5 bases, with 9 bases separating them. Germline values: CDR1 SQVTM, CDR2 ANQGSEA. The CDR3 has 11 amino acids. As DNA, the CDR3 is TGCAGCGTTTTAGCTCGGACTGAAGCTTTCTTT. Translated: CSVLARTEAFF.

The chain joins TRBV5-1 to TRBJ2-5; 8 bases are shared with TRBD2. The CDR3 spans 13 residues. Germline trimming cut 6 bases from V and 5 bases from J; bases unmatched to any gene: 6. Germline V gene data show CDR1 as SGHRS and CDR2 as YFSETQ. CDR3 DNA sequence: TGCGCCAGCACCGCGGGGGGCCGCGAGACCCAGTACTTC. It is translated as CASTAGGRETQYF.

V is TRBV5-4 and J is TRBJ2-6; 8 bases are shared with TRBD1. With V trimmed by 1 base and J by 1 base, 7 bases remained unmatched. This CDR3 spans 18 amino acids. CDR1 is SGHNT, CDR2 YYREEE, per germline (reference sequence). CDR3 sequence: CASSLSAGGWSGANVLTF. CDR3 bases: TGTGCCAGCAGCTTGTCGGCAGGGGGCTGGTCTGGGGCCAACGTCCTGACTTTC.

The chain recombines TRBV9 with TRBJ1-2; the D is unclear. Trimming left V 0 bases short and J 8 bases short, with 17 bases between. This CDR3 has 15 amino acids. CDR1 SGDLS and CDR2 YYNGEE come from the germline V gene. The CDR3 DNA is TGTGCCAGCAGCGTAGAGCCCCAAGAAACCGGGGGCTACACCTTC. This sequence encodes CASSVEPQETGGYTF.

The chain links TRBV2 to TRBJ2-3; the D gene could be TRBD1 or TRBD2 (5 bases each). The germline V gene has CDR1 SNHLY and CDR2 FYNNEI. V dropped 5 bases and J dropped 1 base, with 10 bases sitting between them. The CDR3 is 14 amino acids. The CDR3 protein is CASSWDGRTDTQYF. The CDR3 DNA follows: TGTGCCAGCAGTTGGGACGGCCGCACAGATACGCAGTATTTT.

The V and J genes are TRBV2 and TRBJ2-7; a possible D gene is TRBD2 (6 bases). V was pared by 6 bases and J by 6 bases, with 15 bases between. Germline loops: CDR1 SNHLY, CDR2 FYNNEI. CDR3 length: 13 residues. The CDR3 DNA reads TGTGCCAGCAGCACCGCAGGACTATCCGAGCAGTACTTC. Protein sequence: CASSTAGLSEQYF. The full variable domain, rest sourced from reference TRBV2 and TRBJ2-7, is EPEVTQTPSHQVTQMGQEVILRCVPISNHLYFYWYRQILGQKVEFLVSFYNNEISEKSEIFDDQFSVERPDGSNFTLKIRSTKLEDSAMYFCASSTAGLSEQYFGPGTRLTVT.

This chain uses TRBV19 with TRBJ1-2; no clear D gene. Trimming pared 7 bases from V and 4 bases from J, leaving 10 bases between. The germline gives CDR1 LNHDA, CDR2 SQIVND (reference sequence). The CDR3 runs to 12 residues. CDR3 loop: CASTTDFYGYTF. The CDR3 bases are TGTGCCAGTACGACCGATTTCTATGGCTACACCTTC.

A few counts support this clone. V gene TRBV29-1 combines with J gene TRBJ1-2; perhaps TRBD1 as D (6 bases). Trimming left V 6 bases short and J 7 bases short, with 18 bases between. This CDR3 spans 13 amino acids. CDR1 is SQVTM, CDR2 ANQGSEA, per germline. Written as DNA, the CDR3 is TGCAGCGTCCGGGACAACCTTACGGCTGGCTACACCTTC. Translation: CSVRDNLTAGYTF. Full variable domain (outside the CDR3, taken from reference TRBV29-1 and TRBJ1-2): SAVISQKPSRDICQRGTSLTIQCQVDSQVTMMFWYRQQPGQSLTLIATANQGSEATYESGFVIDKFPISRPNLTFSTLTVSNMSPEDSSIYLCSVRDNLTAGYTFGSGTRLTVV.